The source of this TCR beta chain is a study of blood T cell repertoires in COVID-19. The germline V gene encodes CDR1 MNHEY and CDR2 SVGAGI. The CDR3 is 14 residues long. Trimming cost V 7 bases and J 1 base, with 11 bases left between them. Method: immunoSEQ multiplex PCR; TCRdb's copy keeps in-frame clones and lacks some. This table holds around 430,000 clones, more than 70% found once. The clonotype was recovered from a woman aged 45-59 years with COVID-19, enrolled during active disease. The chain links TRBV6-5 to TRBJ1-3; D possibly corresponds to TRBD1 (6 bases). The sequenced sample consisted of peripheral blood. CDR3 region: CASTLDRSGNTIYF. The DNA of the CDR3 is TGTGCCAGCACCTTGGACAGATCTGGAAACACCATATATTTT.